This T cell receptor (beta chain) originates from a study of vaccination and CD4 T cells after COVID-19. Treatment in this sample: roughly 11-day PBMC culture with coronavirus spike peptide pools or control peptides (ViraFEST assay). The authors cultured a few million PBMCs per well with 10 IU/ml IL-2 and around 9.2 ug/ml peptide pools. Both day 3 and day 7 involved replacing half of the medium with fresh IL-2 medium. After around ten days of culture, CD4+ T cells were negatively selected. Sequence data for DNA of cultured CD4+ T cells were generated by the Oncomine TCR Beta short-read assay. TCRdb reanalysed the PCR reads using MiXCR and keeps one entry per CDR3 protein. The sample includes just over 3,000 distinct CDR3 sequences, 75% to 85% seen only once; the top ten take 28%. A word on this clonotype: Its antigen is as yet unknown.

CDR1 is MNHEY and CDR2 is SVGAGI in the germline V gene. The CDR3 sequence is 15 residues long. V shed 0 bases and J shed 1 base, with 9 bases lying between them. The V call is TRBV6-5, the J call TRBJ1-1; possibly TRBD1 for D (5 bases). The clonotype comes from a human donor who had recovered from COVID-19. The sample taken for sequencing was CD4+ T cells from blood, cultured in vitro. In DNA form, the CDR3 reads TGTGCCAGCAGTTACTCGTGGGGGGGGAACACTGAAGCTTTCTTT. This gives the protein CASSYSWGGNTEAFF.